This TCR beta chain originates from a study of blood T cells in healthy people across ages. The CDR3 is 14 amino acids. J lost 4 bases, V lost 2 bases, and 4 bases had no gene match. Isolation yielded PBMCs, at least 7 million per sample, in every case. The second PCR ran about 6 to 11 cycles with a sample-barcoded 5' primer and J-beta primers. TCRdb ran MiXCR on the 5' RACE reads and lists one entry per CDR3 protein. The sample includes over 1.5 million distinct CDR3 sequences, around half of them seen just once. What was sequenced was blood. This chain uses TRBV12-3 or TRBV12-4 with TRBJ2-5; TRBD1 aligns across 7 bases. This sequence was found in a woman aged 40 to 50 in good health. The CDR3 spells CASSLQQGLETQYF. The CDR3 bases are TGTGCCAGCAGTTTACAACAGGGGTTAGAGACCCAGTACTTC.